This note documents a single T cell receptor (beta chain) sequence. Its antigen is not identified. The source of the sample is a study of a mutant IDH1 vaccine in newly diagnosed glioma. As for the study in general: Every participant had undergone radiotherapy, temozolomide, or both before, and most underwent both. The V12 visit happened in week 35, and the V13 visit happened in week 47. Study outcomes and limitations: The authors found pseudoprogression apparently unrelated to changes in top peripheral T cell clonotypes.

The V end was cut by 5 bases, the J end by 0 bases, with 12 bases between. This CDR3 spans 15 amino acids. Germline CDR1 and CDR2: SGHRS and YFSETQ. Noted time point: week 35, safety follow-up. It was 300 ug of mutant IDH1 20-mer peptide that made up each vaccine dose, given with topical imiquimod. New IDH1-mutant, ATRX-lost WHO grade 3 or 4 astrocytomas occurred in donors. Profiled with immunoSEQ multiplex PCR; TCRdb holds only in-frame clones, not every one. Altogether 50,000 to 70,000 clones are present, about 73% being singletons, with the ten largest covering around 4.5%. This chain connects TRBV5-1 to TRBJ1-5; D not resolved. The receptor's source is a man over 45 with glioma. Sequences were derived from PBMCs, sampled from a glioma patient whose treatment included an IDH1 peptide vaccine. The CDR3 is CASRSDGDSNQPQHF. The CDR3 nucleotides read TGCGCCAGCAGATCGGACGGGGATAGCAATCAGCCCCAGCATTTT.